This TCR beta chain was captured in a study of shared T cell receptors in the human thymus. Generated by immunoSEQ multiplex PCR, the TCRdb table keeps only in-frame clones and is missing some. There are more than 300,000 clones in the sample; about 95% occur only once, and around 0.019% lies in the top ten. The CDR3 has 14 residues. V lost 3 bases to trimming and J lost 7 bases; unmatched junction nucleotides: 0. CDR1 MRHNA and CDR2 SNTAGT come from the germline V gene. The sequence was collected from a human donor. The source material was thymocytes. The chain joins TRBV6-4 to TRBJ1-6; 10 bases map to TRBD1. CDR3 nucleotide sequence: TGTGCCAGCAGTGAGGGACAGGGGAATTCACCCCTCCACTTT. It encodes CASSEGQGNSPLHF.